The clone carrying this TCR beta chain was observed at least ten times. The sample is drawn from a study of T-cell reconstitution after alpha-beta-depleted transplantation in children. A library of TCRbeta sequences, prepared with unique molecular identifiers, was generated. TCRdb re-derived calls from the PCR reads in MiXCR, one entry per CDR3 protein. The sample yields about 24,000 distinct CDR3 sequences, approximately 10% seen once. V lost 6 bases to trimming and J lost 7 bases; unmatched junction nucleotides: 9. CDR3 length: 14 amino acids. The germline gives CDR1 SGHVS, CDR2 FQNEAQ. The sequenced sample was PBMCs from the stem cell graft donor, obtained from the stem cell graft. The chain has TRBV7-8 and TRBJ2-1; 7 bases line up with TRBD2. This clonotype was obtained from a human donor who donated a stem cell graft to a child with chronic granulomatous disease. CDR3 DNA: TGTGCCAGCAGTTCCTCGGGACTATATAATGAGCAGTTCTTC. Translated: CASSSSGLYNEQFF.